These 19 T cell receptor beta chains share one sample of origin, sequenced in a study of blood T cell repertoires in COVID-19. Profiling relied on immunoSEQ multiplex PCR, and the TCRdb table lists in-frame clones only, not all of them. Here the sample spans about 60,000 clones, around 82% being singletons. The sample consisted of peripheral blood. Receptors originate from a man between 60 and 75 years old with acute or convalescent COVID-19.

V and J are TRBV7-9 and TRBJ2-2; 9 bases line up with TRBD1. Germline V gene lookup returns CDR1 SEHNR and CDR2 FQNEAQ (reference sequence). The junction had 3 bases not matched to a gene; V was cut back by 5 bases and J by 2 bases. The CDR3 covers 15 residues. This chain's CDR3 is CASSRQGGNTGELFF. Here the CDR3 DNA reads TGTGCCAGCAGCAGACAGGGGGGAAACACCGGGGAGCTGTTTTTT.

The chain recombines TRBV24-1 with TRBJ2-1; a possible D gene is TRBD1 (5 bases). The CDR3 covers 17 residues. Trimming left V 3 bases short and J 2 bases short, with 16 bases between. CDR1 is KGHDR and CDR2 is SFDVKD in the germline V gene. The CDR3 bases are TGTGCCACCAGTGATCCTACTACCAGGGCTACCTACAATGAGCAGTTCTTC. It encodes CATSDPTTRATYNEQFF.

V is TRBV7-5 and J is TRBJ2-1; the table names TRBD2, a call not compared with the DNA. TRBV7-5 is a pseudogene. This CDR3 has 18 amino acids. The CDR3 spells CARSLPTSGGSSYNEQFF. Here the CDR3 DNA reads TGTGCCAGAAGCCTCCCGACTAGCGGGGGCTCCTCCTACAATGAGCAGTTCTTC.

The chain is built from TRBV6-2 or TRBV6-3 and TRBJ2-1, with 15 nucleotides matching TRBD2. Germline assignment: CDR1 MNHEY and CDR2 SVGEGT. CDR3 length: 18 amino acids. With 0 bases clipped from V and 6 bases from J, the junction kept 6 bases outside the gene matches. The CDR3 nucleotides are TGTGCCAGCAGTTACTCTCCGGGACTAGCGGGGGGTTCCAATGAGCAGTTCTTC. Translating it yields CASSYSPGLAGGSNEQFF.

The V call is TRBV29-1, the J call TRBJ2-1; unclear D gene. The CDR3 contains 13 residues. The germline CDR1 and CDR2 sequences are SQVTM and ANQGSEA. The V gene lost 2 bases and the J gene lost 7 bases, with 12 bases spanning the gap. The CDR3 DNA reads as TGCAGCGTTGAATGGTCCTGGCGGAATGAGCAGTTCTTC. Translation gives CSVEWSWRNEQFF.

The chain links TRBV6-2 or TRBV6-3 to TRBJ1-5; the match to TRBD1 covers 7 bases. The CDR3 loop spans 15 amino acids. After removal of 2 bases from V and 6 bases from J, the junction contained 7 bases not matched to a gene. Germline assignment: CDR1 MNHEY and CDR2 SVGEGT. This CDR3 reads CASSYATGFSQPQHF. In DNA form, the CDR3 reads TGTGCCAGCAGTTACGCGACAGGGTTTAGTCAGCCCCAGCATTTT.

This clone showed up just a few times. The chain combines TRBV12-3 or TRBV12-4 with TRBJ1-1; D gene ambiguous. The CDR3 has 13 residues. Trimming took 6 bases from V and 8 from J, leaving 16 bases between them. In DNA form, the CDR3 reads TGTGCCAGCAGGCCTGGAGGGTTCTCGGAAGCTTTCTTT. As protein: CASRPGGFSEAFF.

J is TRBJ1-1 and V is TRBV6-5; 7 positions match TRBD1. The germline CDR1 and CDR2 sequences are MNHEY and SVGAGI. Germline trimming cut 8 bases from V and 8 bases from J; bases unmatched to any gene: 14. This CDR3 contains 14 residues. DNA of the CDR3: TGTGCCAGCTGGGACAGTGGATCTACCCCCGAAGCTTTCTTT. Translation: CASWDSGSTPEAFF.

The gene calls are TRBV7-9 and TRBJ1-6; D is possibly TRBD1 (5 bases). The CDR3 consists of 15 residues. V lost 7 bases and J lost 0, with 10 bases in between. Germline CDR1 and CDR2: SEHNR and FQNEAQ (reference sequence). CDR3 in amino acids: CASTGGSSYNSPLHF. Here the CDR3 DNA reads TGTGCCAGCACCGGGGGGAGCTCCTATAATTCACCCCTCCACTTT.

V usage is TRBV5-6 and J usage is TRBJ2-3; no clear D. Germline values: CDR1 SGHDT, CDR2 YYEEEE. CDR3 length equals 16 residues. V lost 0 bases and J lost 2, with 13 bases in between. The CDR3 coding sequence is TGTGCCAGCAGCTTGGCCGCGCGGATTTTCACAGATACGCAGTATTTT. It encodes CASSLAARIFTDTQYF.

V is TRBV21-1 and J is TRBJ2-1; the D call TRBD1 from the table was never checked on the DNA. TRBV21-1 is labeled a pseudogene. This CDR3 is built from 19 residues. The chain's CDR3 is CASSKARLPQGRSYNEQFF. CDR3 DNA sequence: TGTGCCAGCAGCAAAGCGAGACTCCCACAGGGACGCTCCTACAATGAGCAGTTCTTC.

V is TRBV2 and J is TRBJ1-2, with 8 nucleotides matching TRBD1. CDR1 SNHLY and CDR2 FYNNEI come from the germline V gene. CDR3 size: 15 residues. Trimming cost V 5 bases and J 4 bases; bases outside gene matches: 9. The CDR3 coding sequence is TGTGCCAGCAGTAATCACGGACAGGGCGGCTATGGCTACACCTTC. It yields the protein CASSNHGQGGYGYTF.

This chain uses TRBV19 with TRBJ1-2; 9 nucleotides match TRBD1. This CDR3 is built from 15 residues. Germline assignment: CDR1 LNHDA and CDR2 SQIVND (reference sequence). The V gene end was trimmed by 6 bases and the J gene end by 7 bases; junction bases not matched to a gene: 12. This CDR3 is CASRNPGTGSGGYTF. CDR3 DNA sequence: TGTGCCAGTAGAAACCCCGGGACAGGGTCCGGTGGCTACACCTTC.

The chain employs TRBV4-3 and TRBJ1-4, with D maybe TRBD1 (5 bases). There are 18 residues in the CDR3. Germline CDR1 reads LGHNA; CDR2 reads YSLEER. V was trimmed by 0 bases and J by 5 bases, leaving 19 bases between them. CDR3 region: CASSQDYGLDSFNEKLFF. The CDR3 nucleotides read TGCGCCAGCAGCCAAGATTACGGGCTCGACAGTTTCAATGAAAAACTGTTTTTT.

This chain uses TRBV6-2 or TRBV6-3 with TRBJ2-3, with 13 bases lining up with TRBD2. This CDR3 has 15 amino acids. From germline, CDR1 is MNHEY and CDR2 SVGEGT. V dropped 5 bases and J dropped 5; count of bases not matched to a gene: 4. CDR3 nucleotide sequence: TGTGCCAGCAGTCGGACTAGCGGGGGCGAAGATACGCAGTATTTT. Amino acids: CASSRTSGGEDTQYF.

This clone appeared a single time. CDR3 sequence: CASSPSGGAYNEQFF. CDR3 DNA sequence: TGTGCCAGCAGCCCTAGCGGGGGAGCCTACAATGAGCAGTTCTTC. V usage is TRBV7-9 and J usage is TRBJ2-1; 10 positions agree with TRBD2. This CDR3 region has 15 residues. The V gene's germline CDR1 is SEHNR and CDR2 FQNEAQ (reference sequence). V gave up 5 bases and J gave up 2 bases; unmatched junction bases: 3.

This clone showed up just a few times. DNA of the CDR3: TGTGCCAGCAATCTTTCAGGGGATAGCAATCAGCCCCAGCATTTT. As protein: CASNLSGDSNQPQHF. The V and J genes are TRBV6-5 and TRBJ1-5, with D possibly being TRBD1 (6 bases). This CDR3 contains 15 residues. The germline V and J ends were trimmed by 7 bases and 0 bases, with 13 bases remaining between them. Germline-derived CDR1 and CDR2 are MNHEY and SVGAGI.

The V call is TRBV5-5, the J call TRBJ1-5; 7 bases map to TRBD1. Germline lookup yields CDR1 SGHKS and CDR2 YYEKEE (reference sequence). The V gene end was trimmed by 5 bases and the J gene end by 6 bases; junction bases not matched to a gene: 11. CDR3 length: 15 amino acids. In nucleotides, the CDR3 is TGTGCCAGCAGTAAGGGACAGCCCTGGGGTCAGCCCCAGCATTTT. Translating it yields CASSKGQPWGQPQHF.

V is TRBV6-2 or TRBV6-3 and J is TRBJ2-3; 10 positions match TRBD1. With V trimmed by 5 bases and J by 0 bases, 5 bases remained unmatched. The CDR3 is 16 amino acids. Germline V gives CDR1 MNHEY, CDR2 SVGEGT. CDR3 region: CASSRQGARSTDTQYF. CDR3 sequence (DNA): TGTGCCAGCAGTCGACAGGGGGCGCGTAGCACAGATACGCAGTATTTT.